The 2 T cell receptor beta chains reported below all come from one sample, sequenced in a study of shared clonotypes between healthy human individuals. Here immunoSEQ multiplex PCR was the method, and the copy in TCRdb shows in-frame clones only, minus some. This table holds roughly 2 million clones, 95% found once. The sample taken for sequencing was naive CD4+ T cells sorted from blood. Regarding subset: CD45RA+ positively selected. These TCRs come from a young man in good health.

The V and J genes are TRBV5-4 and TRBJ2-5; the match to TRBD2 covers 12 bases. This CDR3 comprises 17 residues. CDR1 and CDR2 (germline): SGHNT, YYREEE (reference sequence). Trimming cost V 4 bases and J 4 bases; bases outside gene matches: 11. CDR3 sequence: CASSRTSGMSHLETQYF. Here the CDR3 DNA reads TGTGCCAGCAGCAGGACTAGCGGGATGTCCCATCTAGAGACCCAGTACTTC.

This chain joins TRBV6-1 and TRBJ2-5; D gene ambiguous. V was pared by 6 bases and J by 1 base, with 15 bases between. Per the germline V gene, CDR1 is MNHNS and CDR2 is SASEGT. The CDR3 runs to 15 residues. DNA of the CDR3: TGTGCCAGCAGCCGAAGGCGTGGTTTCCAAGAGACCCAGTACTTC. Its translation: CASSRRRGFQETQYF.